This T cell receptor (beta chain) was recorded in a study of beta chain features in type 1 diabetes. Overall study: Age, gender, cell numbers and subset yield matched between patients and controls. Summed over all samples, the examined sorted cells came to under 110,000,000. Study conclusions and caveats: All four CD4+ subsets from Type 1 diabetes patients carried moderately but significantly shorter TCRB CDR3s.

Reverse transcription of all isolated RNA meant that expressed TCRB transcripts were sequenced. Sequencing was performed with immunoSEQ multiplex PCR; in TCRdb, only in-frame clones are kept and a portion is missing. The sample includes 200,000 to 250,000 clones, 27% seen only once; the top ten take 4%. Every single donor gave one heparinised blood draw, and these averaged approximately 100 mL. Trimming removed 8 bases from V and 3 bases from J, with 14 bases in between. This CDR3 is 14 amino acids long. Germline lookup yields CDR1 MNHNS and CDR2 SASEGT. As concerns this clone: Antigen unknown.

What was sequenced was central memory CD4+ T cells from blood. The genes are TRBV6-1 and TRBJ2-1, with a possible D match to TRBD1 (5 bases). The TCR comes from a young man in good health. The CDR3 region is CASFMTAFYNEQFF. CDR3 DNA sequence: TGTGCCAGCTTTATGACAGCCTTCTACAATGAGCAGTTCTTC.